This T cell receptor beta chain was identified during a study of blood T cell repertoires in COVID-19. Study-level background: Collection of acute and convalescent COVID-19 samples took place in the United States, Italy and Spain. In each case, the material was cDNA or gDNA derived from T cells, B-cell-depleted T cells, or PBMCs.

Authors' analysis steps: Researchers report that nucleated cell counts were estimated from reference gene primer amplification. Some clones are missing from TCRdb's copy, which holds only in-frame ones; the method was immunoSEQ multiplex PCR. V and J calls and clone size come straight from that table; D and trimming were deduced from the DNA. Of roughly 120,000 clones listed, 80% to 85% are singletons. In this sample, this clone turned up a few times. CDR3 length equals 13 residues. CDR1 MDHEN and CDR2 SYDVKM come from the germline V gene. V shed 6 bases and J shed 4 bases, with 12 bases lying between them.

The sequencing input was peripheral blood. This TCR derives from a woman in her 70s with acute or convalescent COVID-19. The genes are TRBV28 and TRBJ1-1; no clear D gene. The CDR3 spells CASRSLGVTEAFF. Here the CDR3 DNA reads TGTGCCAGCAGATCCCTCGGTGTCACTGAAGCTTTCTTT.